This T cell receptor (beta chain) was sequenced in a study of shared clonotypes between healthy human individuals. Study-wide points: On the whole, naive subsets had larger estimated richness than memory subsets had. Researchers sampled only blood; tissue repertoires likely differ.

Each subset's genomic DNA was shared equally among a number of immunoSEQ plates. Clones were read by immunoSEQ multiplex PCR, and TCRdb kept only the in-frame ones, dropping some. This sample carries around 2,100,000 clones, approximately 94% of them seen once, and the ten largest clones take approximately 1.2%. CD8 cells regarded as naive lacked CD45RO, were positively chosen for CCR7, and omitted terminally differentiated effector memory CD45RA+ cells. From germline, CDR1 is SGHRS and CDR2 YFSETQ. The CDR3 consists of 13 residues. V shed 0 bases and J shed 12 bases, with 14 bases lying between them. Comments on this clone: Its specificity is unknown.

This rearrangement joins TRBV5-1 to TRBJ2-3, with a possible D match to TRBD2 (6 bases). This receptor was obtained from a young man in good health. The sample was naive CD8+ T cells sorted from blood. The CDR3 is CASSLDGGLVQYF. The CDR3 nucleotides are TGCGCCAGCAGCTTGGACGGGGGACTGGTACAGTATTTT.